The rows below give T cell receptor beta chains drawn from one sample of a study of T cells after yellow fever vaccination. TCRdb reprocessed the 5' RACE reads with MiXCR, giving one entry per CDR3 protein. Of approximately 550,000 distinct CDR3 sequences detected, 15% to 20% appear once; the ten largest clones hold more than 13%. Specimen: PBMCs, collected 15 days after the yellow fever booster vaccination. The receptors derive from a man aged 30 to 45 who received the YFV17D yellow fever vaccine. Both conserved end residues are part of each CDR3. The D gene is left open where the match is weak. The size field is filled for only some rows; it gives once, few, many or a size class.

11	-	few	TRBV29-1	TRBJ2-7	CSVPDGNEQYF	TGCAGCGTCCCCGACGGAAACGAGCAGTACTTC
17	-	few	TRBV28	TRBJ1-1	CASSFSSTPTANTEAFF	TGTGCCAGCAGTTTCTCCTCAACCCCAACAGCCAACACTGAAGCTTTCTTT
16	TRBD1	few	TRBV4-2	TRBJ2-7	CASSQATGGKAYEQYF	TGTGCCAGCAGCCAAGCGACAGGGGGTAAGGCCTACGAGCAGTACTTC
14	-	few	TRBV29-1	TRBJ2-5	CSVEWQGNFKTQYF	TGCAGCGTTGAATGGCAGGGAAACTTTAAGACCCAGTACTTC
14	TRBD2	few	TRBV10-3	TRBJ2-1	CAISRTSGRHEQFF	TGTGCCATCAGCCGGACTAGCGGGAGACATGAGCAGTTCTTC
12	-	-	TRBV29-1	TRBJ1-1	CSVGQIRTEAFF	TGCAGCGTTGGACAGATTCGCACTGAAGCTTTCTTT
15	TRBD1	-	TRBV15	TRBJ2-2	CATSRRGPGTGELFF	TGTGCCACCAGCAGGAGGGGGCCGGGCACCGGGGAGCTGTTTTTT
15	-	-	TRBV7-8	TRBJ1-4	CASSLEAATNEKLFF	TGTGCCAGCAGCTTAGAGGCCGCAACTAATGAAAAACTGTTTTTT
15	-	-	TRBV7-9	TRBJ2-1	CASSPIIRMYNEQFF	TGTGCCAGCAGCCCGATTATCCGAATGTACAATGAGCAGTTCTTC
15	-	few	TRBV12-3/TRBV12-4	TRBJ2-2	CASSPSSGMGGELFF	TGTGCCAGCAGTCCCTCCAGCGGTATGGGCGGGGAGCTGTTTTTT
13	-	-	TRBV7-9	TRBJ2-5	CASSPRLGETQYF	TGTGCCAGCAGCCCCCGATTGGGGGAGACCCAGTACTTC
12	-	-	TRBV2	TRBJ2-7	CASREPSYEQYF	TGTGCCAGCCGCGAGCCTTCCTACGAGCAGTACTTC
13	-	few	TRBV6-1	TRBJ2-1	CASSEWRWNEQFF	TGTGCCAGCAGTGAATGGCGGTGGAATGAGCAGTTCTTC
18	TRBD2	few	TRBV5-1	TRBJ2-2	CASSISSGASIGTGELFF	TGCGCCAGCAGCATCTCTAGCGGAGCTTCTATAGGAACCGGGGAGCTGTTTTTT
14	TRBD2	few	TRBV7-2	TRBJ2-7	CASSSGLVSYEQYF	TGTGCCAGCAGTTCAGGACTAGTCTCCTACGAGCAGTACTTC
16	TRBD2	-	TRBV5-1	TRBJ2-1	CASRLSGGISYNEQFF	TGCGCCAGCAGGTTGTCGGGGGGAATCTCCTACAATGAGCAGTTCTTC
16	TRBD2	-	TRBV7-8	TRBJ2-5	CASSILTSGRVETQYF	TGTGCCAGCAGCATCTTGACTAGCGGGAGGGTTGAGACCCAGTACTTC
15	TRBD2	-	TRBV11-2	TRBJ2-1	CASSPGASGRNEQFF	TGTGCCAGCAGCCCCGGGGCTAGCGGGCGAAATGAGCAGTTCTTC